These 19 T cell receptor beta chains came from one sample sequenced in a study of T-cell reconstitution after alpha-beta-depleted transplantation in children. It was with unique molecular identifiers that the TCRbeta library was prepared. TCRdb re-called the PCR reads with MiXCR, one entry per CDR3 protein. The data show approximately 800,000 distinct CDR3 sequences, approximately 15% seen once. Specimen: PBMCs, mostly from graft donor cells, collected 360 days after TCRalphabeta/CD19-depleted stem cell transplant. Receptors originate from a male patient under 18 who had a stem cell transplant for acute lymphoblastic leukemia, so the T cells may come from the graft donor.

Only a few counts were recorded for this clonotype. The chain employs TRBV15 and TRBJ2-7, with TRBD1 matching over 7 bases. Germline V CDR1 and CDR2: LNHNV, YYDKDF (reference sequence). The ends lost 1 base at V and 2 bases at J; junction bases unmatched: 5. The CDR3 has 15 amino acids. CDR3 sequence: CATSRGAGGTYEQYF. CDR3 sequence (DNA): TGTGCCACCAGCAGAGGGGCAGGGGGAACCTACGAGCAGTACTTC.

This clonotype appeared many times. This chain connects TRBV7-2 to TRBJ2-2; 14 positions match TRBD2. Per germline, CDR1 SGHTA and CDR2 FQGNSA. Trimming at V came to 0 bases and at J to 5 bases, leaving 8 bases not matched to a gene. The CDR3 sequence is 19 residues long. The CDR3 DNA sequence: TGTGCCAGCAGCTTAGCGGGACTAGCGGGAGTAGTTCATACCGGGGAGCTGTTTTTT. It encodes CASSLAGLAGVVHTGELFF.

This clonotype was picked up many times. The V gene is TRBV5-1, the J gene TRBJ2-2; D call uncertain. Germline V lookup: CDR1 SGHRS, CDR2 YFSETQ. This CDR3 contains 14 residues. The V and J ends lost 0 bases and 4 bases respectively, with 7 bases between them. The CDR3 protein is CASSLATVTGELFF. The CDR3 DNA follows: TGCGCCAGCAGCTTGGCCACGGTCACCGGGGAGCTGTTTTTT.

The chain couples TRBV20-1 to TRBJ2-1, with TRBD2 matching 10 bases. J was trimmed by 2 bases and V by 5 bases; bases with no gene match: 9. The CDR3 sequence is 16 residues long. Germline V lookup: CDR1 DFQATT, CDR2 SNEGSKA (reference sequence). The CDR3 DNA follows: TGCAGTGCTGCAGAAGGACTAGCGGTAACCTACAATGAGCAGTTCTTC. Translating it yields CSAAEGLAVTYNEQFF.

The sample holds a few counts of this clonotype. The J gene is TRBJ1-1, the V gene TRBV18; 7 nucleotides line up with TRBD1. Germline loops: CDR1 KGHSH, CDR2 LQKENI. The CDR3 is 14 residues long. V was pared by 6 bases and J by 3 bases, with 7 bases of the junction left unmatched. The CDR3: CASSATGLDTEAFF. CDR3 nucleotides: TGTGCCAGCTCGGCGACAGGGTTGGACACTGAAGCTTTCTTT.

This clonotype occurred a few times. The chain recombines TRBV24-1 with TRBJ2-4, with D unresolved. Deletions cut 0 bases from V and 0 bases from J, with 11 bases between. The CDR3 is 17 residues long. Germline CDR1 is KGHDR and CDR2 is SFDVKD. The CDR3 sequence: CATSDLERPLAKNIQYF. Here the CDR3 DNA reads TGTGCCACCAGTGATTTGGAGCGTCCGCTAGCCAAAAACATTCAGTACTTC.

This clonotype was recorded many times. The CDR3 bases are TGTGCCACCAGTGACCCCCGCGGGCGGACCGGGGAGCTGTTTTTT. Translating gives CATSDPRGRTGELFF. This chain connects TRBV24-1 to TRBJ2-2; maybe TRBD2 (5 bases). The CDR3 runs 15 residues. CDR1 and CDR2 from the germline V gene are KGHDR and SFDVKD. V gave up 4 bases and J gave up 5 bases, with 13 bases separating them.

This chain joins TRBV6-1 and TRBJ2-3; D ambiguous. The V gene lost 7 bases and the J gene lost 3 bases, with 11 bases spanning the gap. The germline CDR1 and CDR2 sequences are MNHNS and SASEGT. The CDR3 consists of 13 residues. This CDR3 is CASTSDRTDTQYF. In nucleotides, the CDR3 is TGTGCCAGCACCTCGGACCGAACAGATACGCAGTATTTT.

The V gene is TRBV20-1, the J gene TRBJ1-3; weak D call: TRBD1 (6 bases). This CDR3 spans 16 amino acids. Per the germline V gene, CDR1 is DFQATT and CDR2 is SNEGSKA (reference sequence). V shed 5 bases and J shed 0 bases, with 17 bases lying between them. The CDR3 nucleotides are TGCAGTGCTCCCAAAGGGACAATATTCTCTGGAAACACCATATATTTT. This codes for CSAPKGTIFSGNTIYF.

At least ten counts were recorded for this clonotype. This rearrangement joins TRBV12-3 or TRBV12-4 to TRBJ2-1, with a possible D match to TRBD2 (6 bases). V was cut by 2 bases and J by 6 bases, with 14 bases left in between. The length of the CDR3 is 15 residues. CDR3 nucleotides: TGTGCCAGCAGTTTAATGGGAGGAGTTGGCAATGAGCAGTTCTTC. Protein: CASSLMGGVGNEQFF.

This sequence joins TRBV20-1 and TRBJ2-7; 7 nucleotides agree with TRBD2. The CDR3 runs to 14 residues. Germline-derived CDR1 and CDR2 are DFQATT and SNEGSKA (reference sequence). The CDR3 DNA reads TGCAGCGCTCGGGCGGCTAGCGGTAGTAGCGAGCAGTACTTC. Translating it yields CSARAASGSSEQYF.

This clonotype was recorded many times. V is TRBV27 and J is TRBJ2-7, with D possibly TRBD2 on 6 matching bases. V was shortened by 5 bases and J by 3 bases, with 14 bases between the two germline ends. The CDR3 extends over 14 amino acids. The germline V gene encodes CDR1 MNHEY and CDR2 SMNVEV (reference sequence). The CDR3 sequence: CASSPRWGLYEQYF. The CDR3 DNA reads TGTGCCAGCAGTCCAAGGTGGGGACTCTACGAGCAGTACTTC.

The gene calls are TRBV5-1 and TRBJ2-1; 9 bases align to TRBD2. This CDR3 has 15 amino acids. The V segment lost 0 bases and the J segment 7 bases; nucleotides outside the gene matches: 5. Germline CDR1 SGHRS, CDR2 YFSETQ. The CDR3 DNA is TGCGCCAGCAGCTTGGTGGCGGGAGGGATGAATGAGCAGTTCTTC. Translated, it gives CASSLVAGGMNEQFF.

This chain links TRBV24-1 with TRBJ2-1, with 11 positions matching TRBD2. J lost 7 bases, V lost 4 bases, and 8 bases had no gene match. Per the germline V gene, CDR1 is KGHDR and CDR2 is SFDVKD. CDR3 length equals 16 residues. The CDR3 reads CATSDLESSGRNEQFF. The CDR3 region has the DNA TGTGCCACCAGTGACCTCGAATCTAGCGGGAGGAATGAGCAGTTCTTC.

The rearrangement joins TRBV27 to TRBJ2-7; 7 bases line up with TRBD2. Trimming removed 2 bases from V and 4 bases from J; junction bases left unmatched: 5. Looked up from germline, CDR1 is MNHEY and CDR2 is SMNVEV (reference sequence). The CDR3 has 14 residues. CDR3 coding DNA: TGTGCCAGCAGTTTAGGCGGGAGTTGGTACGAGCAGTACTTC. This translates into CASSLGGSWYEQYF.

The chain carries TRBV27 and TRBJ1-2; D call uncertain. The V and J ends lost 0 bases and 8 bases respectively, with 10 bases between them. The CDR3 covers 13 residues. Germline V gene sequence: CDR1 MNHEY, CDR2 SMNVEV (reference sequence). CDR3 sequence reads: CASSLSGIQGYTF. CDR3 coding DNA: TGTGCCAGCAGTTTATCTGGTATTCAGGGCTACACCTTC.

This chain connects TRBV15 to TRBJ1-5; 11 bases match TRBD1. The trim removed 3 bases at V and 4 bases at J, leaving 8 bases unmatched. Germline V gene sequence: CDR1 LNHNV, CDR2 YYDKDF (reference sequence). The CDR3 has 17 residues. Here the CDR3 reads CATSRSLGQGVNQPQHF. The CDR3 region has the DNA TGTGCCACCAGCAGGTCCTTGGGACAGGGGGTAAATCAGCCCCAGCATTTT.

In nucleotides, the CDR3 is TGCGCCAGCAGCTTGTTTGTTCCGGGGCCCACTTACGAGCAGTACTTC. Protein sequence: CASSLFVPGPTYEQYF. The J gene is TRBJ2-7, the V gene TRBV5-1; possibly TRBD1 or TRBD2 for D (5 bases each). Germline V gene data show CDR1 as SGHRS and CDR2 as YFSETQ. Trimming cost V 1 base and J 4 bases, with 18 bases left between them. The CDR3 has 16 amino acids.

The chain recombines TRBV9 with TRBJ2-2, with 12 bases lining up with TRBD2. V was pared by 3 bases and J by 3 bases, with 3 bases of the junction left unmatched. CDR1 is SGDLS, CDR2 YYNGEE, per germline. The CDR3 length is 16 residues. CDR3 bases: TGTGCCAGCAGCGCGCTAGCGGGAGGGCACACCGGGGAGCTGTTTTTT. This codes for CASSALAGGHTGELFF.